This TCR beta chain was recorded in a study of blood T cells in healthy people across ages (dated by TCRdb to between 2014 and 2017). The study in broad terms: In model experiments, roughly one uniquely barcoded TCR beta cDNA molecule per two T cells was captured by template switching. Age-related changes in TCR beta repertoire diversity were measured in the study by deep sequencing normalized with unique cDNA molecular identifiers. The donors were divided into four age groups: young (average about 16 years), middle-aged (about 39), aged (around 59) and long-lived (about 80). Using the same blood draw, the study looked at two additional independent replicas of 1 million unique cDNA reads for two donors, one aged 18 to 30 and the other aged 80 or older.

The donors were roughly 39 Caucasian individuals from Russia, aged roughly 6 to 100 years, who were systemically healthy. Each donor gave ten milliliters of peripheral blood, drawn into EDTA-treated Vacutainer tubes. Ficoll-Paque density-gradient centrifugation was used to isolate PBMCs, with at least 7 million obtained per sample. Trizol reagent was used to extract total RNA from PBMCs, with at least 5 micrograms per sample. The percentages of naive CD45RAhigh/CD27high T cells were determined by flow cytometry on a PBMC aliquot from every donor. Overall study outcomes, separate from this receptor: Compared with the aged group, more naive CD4+ T cells, fewer expanded clones and increased TCR diversity were shown by the long-lived group, suggesting age selection. Observed TCR beta diversity per million T cells fell roughly linearly with age, and a significant reduction was already apparent by age around 40. Total diversity estimates from one million sequenced T cells were considered lower bounds and underestimates. Because profiling used bulk unsorted PBMCs, naive and antigen-experienced compartments could not be compared conclusively. A strong correlation was found between observed TCR beta diversity and the percentage of naive T cells measured by flow cytometry. Donor CMV infection status was unknown, potentially confounding age-related changes in expanded clonotypes.

This clonotype has a handful of counts. This clone's antigen is unknown. The input lacks base qualities; no much larger clone sits a single base away. The library was generated by 5' RACE. Sequencing used an Illumina HiSeq 2500. The second PCR ran for roughly 7 to 11 cycles and used a J-beta primer mix along with a sample-barcoded 5' primer. A template-switch 5' adaptor carrying 12 random nucleotides introduced a unique molecular identifier onto each TCR beta cDNA molecule. At least 2.5 million CDR3-containing paired-end reads were obtained from each sample. The Mint cDNA synthesis kit, primed by a TRBC-specific oligonucleotide, was used to synthesize first-strand cDNA from all RNA. After uracil-DNA glycosylase treatment, a first 18-cycle PCR used universal primers M1SS and BC2_uni_R on all cDNA. The study's own analysis went as follows. Each sample was normalized by randomly selecting 1 million high-quality reads, each carrying a distinct molecular identifier. Instead of being binned into consensus sequences, reads with shared molecular identifiers were discarded. MiTCR, run with a Q25 quality threshold and the strictest error-elimination algorithm, handled CDR3 identification, clonotype clustering and error correction. A nonparametric unseen species model using Euler transformation provided a lower-bound estimate of total TCR beta diversity. Using fastp trimming at Q25 and MiXCR clonotype assembly, TCRdb reanalyzed the public sequencing data and kept in-frame beta chains. Under each unique CDR3 protein, matching rows form one entry showing the most common genes and DNA. Clone size and V and J calls follow TCRdb, not the original study. This sample is represented by about 500,000 distinct CDR3 sequences; nearly 25% of them were singletons. The top ten clonotypes cover roughly 9.4% of the sample.

The sample was also reused in another study, on T cells of mothers and their children. The second study, in turn, reports: Nine systemically healthy Caucasian individuals served as donors, namely three mothers together with their six children. cDNA synthesis used all of the extracted RNA, with approximately 1.4 ug of RNA in each 15 ul reaction. In the second PCR, the M1S primer introduced both the sample barcodes and 2-4 random nucleotides. Each mother yielded over 9.5 million TCR beta CDR3 reads and each child a few million reads. Thymic selection similarly shapes TCR recombination output in related and unrelated pairs, with minor effect from inherited differences. Normalized repertoire overlap was always found to be slightly, but never significantly, higher in related mother-child pairs than in unrelated mother-child pairs. No persistent microchimeric T cell clones were detected, at a sensitivity of roughly 96 clones per million clonotypes. In the study, deep NGS was used to compare the TCR beta repertoires of mothers and children, and features distinguishing related mother-child pairs from unrelated individuals were sought. On average, the children were roughly 11 +/- 4 years old, while the mothers were about 40 +/- 4 years old. After adapters were ligated using NEBNext reagents, the libraries underwent 100+100 nt paired-end sequencing on an Illumina HiSeq 2000. Mother and child libraries were prepared a month apart and sequenced in separate runs to prevent cross-contamination. For each donor, between roughly 500,000 and 2,200,000 distinct TCR beta clonotypes were identified. Naive TCR beta clonotypes were estimated from low-frequency clonotypes matched to each donor's FACS-determined naive share, without sorting.

This clonotype originated in a boy younger than 18 in good health. Sequenced sample: blood.

The sequenced DNA: TGCGCCAGCAGCTTGGACGGCCCCGTAAATCGATATGGCTACACCTTC. Its translation is CASSLDGPVNRYGYTF. This sequence uses TRBV5-1 and TRBJ1-2; there is no confident call for the D gene. Trimming costs V 0 bases and J 5 bases, and their ends lie 17 bases apart. The CDR3 runs 16 residues from the cysteine to the phenylalanine. Of the read, only the CDR3 DNA is kept; its 48 bases are in frame from base 1. CDR1 and CDR2, looked up from the germline V gene, are SGHRS and YFSETQ.